The clone carrying this TCR beta chain was seen more than once but under ten times. This CDR3 is built from 11 residues. The V gene's germline CDR1 is MGHDK and CDR2 SYGVNS. The germline V and J ends were trimmed by 7 bases and 6 bases, with 10 bases remaining between them. Source study methods: The authors estimated nucleated cell counts from reference gene primer amplification. The protocol was immunoSEQ multiplex PCR, while the TCRdb copy is restricted to in-frame clones and leaves out a portion. For V, J and clone size, that table is used; D and trimming come from the DNA. The sample lists hundreds of thousands of clones, roughly 80% occurring once. The source of the sample is a study of blood T cell repertoires in COVID-19. About the study: Sample material is recorded as cDNA or gDNA derived from T cells, B-cell-depleted T cells, or PBMCs.

The TCR was taken from an elderly woman with acute or convalescent COVID-19. Sequencing was done on a sample of peripheral blood. The J gene is TRBJ2-7, the V gene TRBV25-1; D gene uncertain. CDR3 nucleotides: TGTGCCAGCAATCAGGTCGGCGAGCAGTACTTC. Translated, it gives CASNQVGEQYF.